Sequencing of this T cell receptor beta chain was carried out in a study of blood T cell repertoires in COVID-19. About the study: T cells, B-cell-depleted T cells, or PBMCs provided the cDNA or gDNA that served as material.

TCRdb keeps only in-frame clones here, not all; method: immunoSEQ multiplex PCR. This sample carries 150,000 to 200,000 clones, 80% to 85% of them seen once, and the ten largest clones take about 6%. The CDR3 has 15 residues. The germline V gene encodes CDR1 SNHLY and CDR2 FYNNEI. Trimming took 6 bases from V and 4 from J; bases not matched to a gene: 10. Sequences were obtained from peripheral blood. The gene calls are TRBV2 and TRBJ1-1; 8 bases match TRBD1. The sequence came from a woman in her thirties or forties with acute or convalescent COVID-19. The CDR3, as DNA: TGTGCCAGCAGACCCAGGACAGGGAGTAGCACTGAAGCTTTCTTT. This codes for CASRPRTGSSTEAFF.